The 29 T cell receptor beta chains given below trace back to one sample, sequenced in a study of T cell repertoires in aging, cancer and after chemotherapy. Rearranged V-D-J TRB sequences were amplified with a mixed TRB-A/B primer pool. TCRdb re-derived calls from the multiplex PCR reads in MiXCR, one entry per CDR3 protein. The table shows about 4,300 distinct CDR3 sequences, with 25% to 30% occurring only once. Peripheral blood genomic DNA, not sorted cells or RNA, was the template. Input material: blood. The receptors here all came from a human donor in good health.

This clonotype turned up a few times. This sequence joins TRBV27 and TRBJ1-2, with D unclear. The CDR3 sequence is 15 residues long. Germline-derived CDR1 and CDR2 are MNHEY and SMNVEV (reference sequence). The germline V and J ends were trimmed by 8 bases and 4 bases, with 20 bases remaining between them. The CDR3 is CASSRTPRGSYGYTF. CDR3 DNA: TGTGCCAGCTCTAGGACCCCGCGCGGGAGCTATGGCTACACCTTC.

This clonotype is a singleton in its sample. CDR3 nucleotides: TGTGCCAGCAGCAAGGGACAGGGGATAATCATGGGTGAGCAGTTCTTC. This sequence encodes CASSKGQGIIMGEQFF. The chain recombines TRBV14 with TRBJ2-1, with 10 bases aligning to TRBD1. Germline lookup yields CDR1 SGHDN and CDR2 FVKESK. J lost 9 bases, V lost 5 bases, and 13 bases had no gene match. CDR3 length: 16 residues.

By share, this clonotype ranks as medium-sized. The chain joins TRBV15 to TRBJ2-3, with D hard to call. Germline CDR1 reads LNHNV; CDR2 reads YYDKDF (reference sequence). V was cut by 3 bases and J by 5 bases, with 6 bases left in between. The CDR3 is 12 residues long. The CDR3 sequence: CATSRVEDTQYF. The DNA for the CDR3 is TGTGCCACCAGCAGGGTGGAAGATACGCAGTATTTT.

This clonotype qualifies as medium-sized. The chain links TRBV6-1 to TRBJ1-2, with 11 bases fitting TRBD1. The CDR3 is 14 amino acids. Germline-derived CDR1 and CDR2 are MNHNS and SASEGT. The J segment lost 6 bases and the V segment lost 5 bases, leaving 5 bases of the junction unmatched. In DNA form, the CDR3 reads TGTGCCAGCAGTAGACGGGACAGGGGGGATGGCTACACCTTC. Amino acids: CASSRRDRGDGYTF.

In this sample, this clonotype is medium-sized. This chain connects TRBV6-5 to TRBJ2-3; D perhaps matches TRBD2 (5 bases). Trimming pared 8 bases from V and 0 bases from J, leaving 15 bases between. The CDR3 contains 15 residues. CDR1 is MNHEY, CDR2 SVGAGI, per germline. The CDR3 nucleotides are TGTGCCAGCCGTTTTGGCGGGTATAGCACAGATACGCAGTATTTT. Protein sequence: CASRFGGYSTDTQYF.

In its sample, this clonotype ranks as medium-sized. The chain recombines TRBV18 with TRBJ2-2; D call uncertain. This CDR3 contains 13 residues. The ends were cut back, 3 bases at V and 1 base at J, with 3 bases in the middle. CDR1 is KGHSH, CDR2 LQKENI, per germline. In DNA, the CDR3 is TGTGCCAGCTCACCTCTGAACACCGGGGAGCTGTTTTTT. The encoded protein is CASSPLNTGELFF.

The chain carries TRBV19 and TRBJ2-7, with 8 bases aligning to TRBD1. The CDR3 extends over 12 amino acids. V lost 5 bases, J lost 6 bases, and 3 bases stayed unmatched. Germline V gene data show CDR1 as LNHDA and CDR2 as SQIVND (reference sequence). The CDR3 bases are TGTGCCAGTAGTCAGGGGGCGGGCGAGCAGTACTTC. Translated: CASSQGAGEQYF. Full variable domain (outside the CDR3, taken from reference TRBV19 and TRBJ2-7): DGGITQSPKYLFRKEGQNVTLSCEQNLNHDAMYWYRQDPGQGLRLIYYSQIVNDFQKGDIAEGYSVSREKKESFPLTVTSAQKNPTAFYLCASSQGAGEQYFGPGTRLTVT.

The chain has TRBV5-5 and TRBJ2-4, with D unresolved. The CDR3 has 13 residues. Germline V gives CDR1 SGHKS, CDR2 YYEKEE (reference sequence). V was clipped by 4 bases and J by 1 base, with 6 bases between them. The CDR3 DNA sequence: TGTGCCAGCAGCGTCCTCGCCAAAAACATTCAGTACTTC. Protein: CASSVLAKNIQYF.

This chain uses TRBV14 with TRBJ2-3; D call uncertain. The CDR3 loop spans 14 amino acids. The germline V gene has CDR1 SGHDN and CDR2 FVKESK. Deletions cut 4 bases from V and 6 bases from J, with 14 bases between. CDR3 loop: CASSLWTAEDTQYF. The DNA of the CDR3 is TGTGCCAGCAGCCTATGGACGGCGGAGGATACGCAGTATTTT.

In its sample, this clonotype is medium-sized. The chain links TRBV11-1 to TRBJ1-2, with D possibly matching TRBD1 (5 bases). V dropped 5 bases and J dropped 7 bases, with 14 bases sitting between them. The CDR3 is 13 amino acids. CDR1 and CDR2 from the germline V gene are SGHAT and FQDESV (reference sequence). In nucleotides, the CDR3 is TGTGCCAGCAGCAGAACAGGAGGGGCTGGCTACACCTTC. Translating gives CASSRTGGAGYTF.

By share, this clonotype counts as medium-sized (0.01 to 0.1%). The chain employs TRBV30 and TRBJ2-7; D might be TRBD1 (5 bases). V lost 2 bases to trimming and J lost 2 bases, with 13 bases between them. Germline CDR1 and CDR2: GTSNPN and SVGIG (reference sequence). The CDR3 has 14 amino acids. The CDR3 nucleotides are TGTGCCTGGAGTACACAGAAAGGGGCCTACGAGCAGTACTTC. Translated: CAWSTQKGAYEQYF.

This clonotype qualifies as medium-sized. The chain recombines TRBV19 with TRBJ2-3; 8 bases are a match to TRBD2. The germline gives CDR1 LNHDA, CDR2 SQIVND (reference sequence). The length of the CDR3 is 14 residues. V dropped 5 bases and J dropped 6; count of bases not matched to a gene: 7. CDR3 nucleotides: TGTGCCAGTAGTTGGGGGACTAGGAGGGATACGCAGTATTTT. Encoded protein: CASSWGTRRDTQYF.

The chain links TRBV5-5 to TRBJ1-1; the match to TRBD1 covers 10 bases. The CDR3 spans 22 residues. The trim removed 0 bases at V and 1 base at J, leaving 21 bases unmatched. Germline V gene data show CDR1 as SGHKS and CDR2 as YYEKEE (reference sequence). The DNA for the CDR3 is TGTGCCAGCAGCTTGGCCGGGAGGGGACAGGGGTTTTTCTCGGGGCAGAACACTGAAGCTTTCTTT. Residues: CASSLAGRGQGFFSGQNTEAFF.

Sample share makes this clonotype medium-sized. The chain links TRBV10-3 to TRBJ2-3; D is tentatively TRBD1 or TRBD2 (6 bases each). Germline V gene sequence: CDR1 ENHRY, CDR2 SYGVKD. The V end lost 9 bases, the J end lost 0 bases, and 19 bases lay between the germline ends. CDR3 length: 16 amino acids. Here the CDR3 DNA reads TGTGCCATGGCGAAGGGCGGGACAACCAGCACAGATACGCAGTATTTT. Translating gives CAMAKGGTTSTDTQYF.

With regard to this clonotype: A much larger clonotype is one base distant, so this may be a read error. The chain joins TRBV15 to TRBJ2-1; TRBD2 agrees at 10 bases. The CDR3 totals 16 residues. CDR1 is LNHNV and CDR2 is YYDKDF in the germline V gene (reference sequence). The CDR3, as DNA: TGTGCCACCGGCAGAGATAGGCTAGCGGGAGTAAATGAGCAGTTCTTC. It specifies CATGRDRLAGVNEQFF.

In its sample, this clonotype was seen a few times. The chain joins TRBV19 to TRBJ2-1; TRBD2 matches at 8 bases. V was pared by 9 bases and J by 8 bases, with 9 bases of the junction left unmatched. Germline CDR1 is LNHDA and CDR2 is SQIVND (reference sequence). The CDR3 covers 13 residues. DNA of the CDR3: TGTGCCAGCGGGGGGGGGGGCAAGGATGAGCAGTTCTTC. This codes for CASGGGGKDEQFF.

The chain joins TRBV19 to TRBJ1-2; 7 nucleotides align to TRBD1. Trimming removed 7 bases from V and 4 bases from J; junction bases left unmatched: 6. The CDR3 extends over 13 amino acids. CDR1 is LNHDA, CDR2 SQIVND, per germline (reference sequence). The DNA for the CDR3 is TGTGCCAGTACCCCGGACAGGCCCTATGGCTACACCTTC. Protein sequence: CASTPDRPYGYTF.

This clonotype occurred a few times. This sequence joins TRBV5-8 and TRBJ2-7; no firm D call. Trimming left V 5 bases short and J 1 base short, with 13 bases between. Per germline, CDR1 SGHTS and CDR2 YDEGEE. This CDR3 is built from 14 residues. The CDR3 region is CASRHADGSYEQYF. The CDR3 DNA reads as TGTGCCAGCAGGCATGCCGACGGATCCTACGAGCAGTACTTC.

The genes are TRBV18 and TRBJ1-1, with 7 bases matching TRBD1. J gave up 0 bases and V 3 bases, and 4 bases lay outside the gene matches. Germline V gene lookup returns CDR1 KGHSH and CDR2 LQKENI. The CDR3 contains 15 residues. As DNA, the CDR3 is TGTGCCAGCTCACCGGAACAGGGGATGAACACTGAAGCTTTCTTT. Its protein product is CASSPEQGMNTEAFF.

This clonotype is medium-sized by share. The rearrangement uses TRBV6-5 and TRBJ2-3; tentative D call: TRBD2 (5 bases). Between the trimmed V and J ends, which lost 2 bases and 0 bases, there was a span of 9 bases. This CDR3 comprises 15 residues. Germline CDR1 and CDR2: MNHEY and SVGAGI. Here the CDR3 DNA reads TGTGCCAGCAGTTACCGAGGGAGAAGCACAGATACGCAGTATTTT. Translating it yields CASSYRGRSTDTQYF.

The chain employs TRBV20-1 and TRBJ2-1; D gene uncertain. Germline values: CDR1 DFQATT, CDR2 SNEGSKA (reference sequence). This CDR3 spans 12 amino acids. Trimming pared 2 bases from V and 8 bases from J, leaving 10 bases between. CDR3 sequence (DNA): TGCAGTGCTAGAACCTCTATAGATGAGCAGTTCTTC. This encodes CSARTSIDEQFF.

By its share, this clonotype is medium-sized (0.01 to 0.1%). The genes are TRBV24-1 and TRBJ2-2; D unclear. This CDR3 spans 11 amino acids. Germline-derived CDR1 and CDR2 are KGHDR and SFDVKD. Between the trimmed V and J ends, which lost 9 bases and 8 bases, there was a span of 9 bases. The CDR3 bases are TGTGCCACCGCGGTCACGGGGGAGCTGTTTTTT. It translates to CATAVTGELFF.

Only a few counts were recorded for this clonotype. J is TRBJ1-2 and V is TRBV5-1, with unresolved D. The ends were cut back, 0 bases at V and 1 base at J, with 7 bases in the middle. CDR1 and CDR2 (germline): SGHRS, YFSETQ. The CDR3 is 14 amino acids. CDR3 coding DNA: TGCGCCAGCAGCTTGGGAGTCGGTAACTATGGCTACACCTTC. It yields the protein CASSLGVGNYGYTF.

By sample fraction, this clonotype is medium-sized. The chain combines TRBV27 with TRBJ1-5; 7 bases are shared with TRBD1. This CDR3 contains 13 residues. Germline V gene data show CDR1 as MNHEY and CDR2 as SMNVEV (reference sequence). V shed 3 bases, J shed 9 bases, and the junction held 5 bases outside the gene matches. This CDR3 is CASSFEGAGPQHF. CDR3 coding DNA: TGTGCCAGCAGTTTCGAGGGGGCCGGGCCCCAGCATTTT.

V usage is TRBV7-2 and J usage is TRBJ2-5; D unresolved. V shed 2 bases and J shed 5 bases, with 3 bases lying between them. CDR3 length equals 11 residues. CDR1 is SGHTA and CDR2 is FQGNSA in the germline V gene. The CDR3 loop is CASSLKETQYF. DNA for the CDR3: TGTGCCAGCAGCTTAAAGGAGACCCAGTACTTC.

This clonotype turned up a few times. V and J are TRBV5-5 and TRBJ2-7; D is possibly TRBD1 (6 bases). Germline assignment: CDR1 SGHKS and CDR2 YYEKEE (reference sequence). V lost 4 bases and J lost 2, with 13 bases in between. The CDR3 has 14 amino acids. The CDR3 loop reads CASSTSGTTYEQYF. In DNA form, the CDR3 reads TGTGCCAGCAGCACGTCCGGGACAACCTACGAGCAGTACTTC.

This clonotype was detected only a few times. J is TRBJ1-1 and V is TRBV13; the match to TRBD1 covers 7 bases. Germline trimming cut 8 bases from V and 0 bases from J; bases unmatched to any gene: 12. Per the germline V gene, CDR1 is PRHDT and CDR2 is FYEKMQ (reference sequence). The CDR3 is made up of 16 amino acids. CDR3 bases: TGTGCCAGCGGACTGGACAGGAAAATCATGAACACTGAAGCTTTCTTT. It encodes CASGLDRKIMNTEAFF.

By frequency in the sample, this clonotype is medium-sized. The genes are TRBV6-2 or TRBV6-3 and TRBJ1-4; D gene uncertain. With 2 bases removed from V and 5 bases from J, the gap between germline ends came to 6 bases. Germline V gene sequence: CDR1 MNHEY, CDR2 SVGEGT. This CDR3 is built from 13 residues. CDR3 in amino acids: CASSYKENEKLFF. In DNA, the CDR3 is TGTGCCAGCAGTTACAAGGAAAATGAAAAACTGTTTTTT.

This clonotype ranks as medium-sized. The chain combines TRBV19 with TRBJ1-5; D unresolved. Deletions cut 6 bases from V and 7 bases from J, with 16 bases between. This CDR3 has 14 residues. Germline V CDR1 and CDR2: LNHDA, SQIVND (reference sequence). The CDR3: CASSLREGGQPQHF. The CDR3 DNA is TGTGCCAGTAGCCTCAGAGAGGGTGGCCAGCCCCAGCATTTT.